These 19 T cell receptor beta chains were sequenced from one sample in a study of regulatory T cells in long-lasting Graves disease. Arm-PCR of CDR3 regions and iRepertoire HTBI primers were the basis on which TCR beta libraries were built. MiXCR, applied by TCRdb to the multiplex PCR reads, yields one record per CDR3 protein. The table lists roughly 300,000 distinct CDR3 sequences, around 20% of them singletons. Time point given: persistent/refractory GD, antithyroid drugs over 5 years with positive TRAb. PBMCs provided the RNA from which the TCR library was made. The sample was peripheral blood mononuclear cells (PBMCs), taken when the disease was refractory, from a patient treated with antithyroid drugs. These receptor sequences come from a female donor with Graves disease.

This chain's CDR3 is CASSSFRDAGRNYGYTF. CDR3 nucleotide sequence: TGTGCCAGCAGCTCCTTCCGGGACGCAGGGAGAAACTATGGCTACACCTTC. The V gene is TRBV7-9, the J gene TRBJ1-2; D may be TRBD1 (5 bases). The germline V gene encodes CDR1 SEHNR and CDR2 FQNEAQ (reference sequence). The CDR3 is 17 amino acids. V lost 4 bases and J 2 bases, leaving 20 bases between the germline ends. The full variable domain, completed using reference TRBV7-9 and TRBJ1-2, is DTGVSQNPRHKITKRGQNVTFRCDPISEHNRLYWYRQTLGQGPEFLTYFQNEAQLEKSRLLSDRFSAERPKGSFSTLEIQRTEQGDSAMYLCASSSFRDAGRNYGYTFGSGTRLTVV.

The gene calls are TRBV29-1 and TRBJ1-1, with D maybe TRBD1 (5 bases). The CDR3 has 12 residues. With 6 bases removed from V and 0 bases from J, the gap between germline ends came to 8 bases. Germline V lookup: CDR1 SQVTM, CDR2 ANQGSEA. CDR3 in DNA: TGCAGCGTGGACACTATGAACACTGAAGCTTTCTTT. The encoded protein is CSVDTMNTEAFF. The entire variable domain, with the rest obtained from reference TRBV29-1 and TRBJ1-1, is as follows: SAVISQKPSRDICQRGTSLTIQCQVDSQVTMMFWYRQQPGQSLTLIATANQGSEATYESGFVIDKFPISRPNLTFSTLTVSNMSPEDSSIYLCSVDTMNTEAFFGQGTRLTVV.

This clonotype was recorded a few times. The chain carries TRBV6-1 and TRBJ2-7; D not resolved. CDR3 length equals 17 residues. Looked up from germline, CDR1 is MNHNS and CDR2 is SASEGT. The ends were cut back, 6 bases at V and 3 bases at J, with 24 bases in the middle. CDR3 nucleotides: TGTGCCAGCAGGCTCCAGACGGGCCCAGACCCCTACTACGAGCAGTACTTC. Its translation: CASRLQTGPDPYYEQYF.

The chain links TRBV28 to TRBJ1-5; D possibly corresponds to TRBD1 (5 bases). Germline V gene data show CDR1 as MDHEN and CDR2 as SYDVKM. The CDR3 is 15 residues long. Trimming stripped 7 bases from V and 7 bases from J, with 20 bases between. CDR3 in DNA: TGTGCCAGCACCGTGGGGGGGGGGATGGGGCAGCCCCAGCATTTT. Protein sequence: CASTVGGGMGQPQHF.

In this sample, this clonotype turned up many times. This chain links TRBV28 with TRBJ2-6; D gene unclear. The CDR3 loop spans 17 amino acids. The germline V gene encodes CDR1 MDHEN and CDR2 SYDVKM. Trimming cost V 5 bases and J 2 bases, with 16 bases left between them. CDR3: CASSPREGLAGANVLTF. The DNA of the CDR3 is TGTGCCAGCAGTCCCCGCGAAGGGCTGGCTGGGGCCAACGTCCTGACTTTC.

The V call is TRBV7-9, the J call TRBJ2-7; 10 positions match TRBD2. Germline V gene sequence: CDR1 SEHNR, CDR2 FQNEAQ (reference sequence). The CDR3 is made up of 15 amino acids. Unmatched junction bases numbered 6, after V lost 3 bases and J lost 4 bases. DNA for the CDR3: TGTGCCAGCAGCTTGGCCACTAGCGGGGTGTACGAGCAGTACTTC. Translation gives CASSLATSGVYEQYF.

A few counts support this clonotype. The chain combines TRBV14 with TRBJ1-4; maybe TRBD1 (5 bases). Trimming took 1 base from V and 0 from J, leaving 21 bases between them. Per the germline V gene, CDR1 is SGHDN and CDR2 is FVKESK. The CDR3 has 20 residues. CDR3 sequence (DNA): TGTGCCAGCAGCCAAGCAGGAGTCCCGTGGACAAGATCAACTAATGAAAAACTGTTTTTT. Protein product: CASSQAGVPWTRSTNEKLFF.

In this sample, this clonotype turned up many times. V usage is TRBV12-3 or TRBV12-4 and J usage is TRBJ1-1; D is uncertain. The germline V and J ends were trimmed by 1 base and 0 bases, with 9 bases remaining between them. This CDR3 has 15 residues. Written as DNA, the CDR3 is TGTGCCAGCAGTTTAGGTGGGATCATGAACACTGAAGCTTTCTTT. Translation: CASSLGGIMNTEAFF.

This clonotype showed up just a few times. The chain recombines TRBV6-2 or TRBV6-3 with TRBJ2-2; D not resolved. Germline loops: CDR1 MNHEY, CDR2 SVGEGT. Trimming left V 5 bases short and J 6 bases short, with 19 bases between. This CDR3 is 16 amino acids long. CDR3 protein: CASSEVVRVRSGELFF. The CDR3 region has the DNA TGTGCCAGCAGTGAGGTAGTGCGCGTGAGGTCCGGGGAGCTGTTTTTT.

This clonotype turned up a few times. V usage is TRBV20-1 and J usage is TRBJ1-1; no clear D. Trimming stripped 4 bases from V and 1 base from J, with 10 bases between. CDR3 length equals 13 residues. In germline, CDR1 is DFQATT, CDR2 SNEGSKA (reference sequence). CDR3 in DNA: TGCAGTGCTATGGGCACCTCGAACACTGAAGCTTTCTTT. Translated, it gives CSAMGTSNTEAFF.

The sample holds many counts of this clonotype. The V gene is TRBV2, the J gene TRBJ2-7, with 11 nucleotides matching TRBD2. V lost 6 bases and J lost 7; bases outside the gene matches: 5. Germline lookup yields CDR1 SNHLY and CDR2 FYNNEI. This CDR3 has 13 amino acids. The CDR3: CASRIAGGPEQYF. CDR3 DNA: TGTGCCAGCAGAATAGCGGGAGGGCCGGAGCAGTACTTC. Full variable domain (outside the CDR3, taken from reference TRBV2 and TRBJ2-7): EPEVTQTPSHQVTQMGQEVILRCVPISNHLYFYWYRQILGQKVEFLVSFYNNEISEKSEIFDDQFSVERPDGSNFTLKIRSTKLEDSAMYFCASRIAGGPEQYFGPGTRLTVT.

The sample holds many counts of this clonotype. The chain joins TRBV28 to TRBJ1-2, with TRBD1 matching over 9 bases. The CDR3 is 13 residues long. CDR1 and CDR2 from the germline V gene are MDHEN and SYDVKM. V trimming: 6 bases; J trimming: 8 bases; junction bases outside the gene matches: 7. Written as DNA, the CDR3 is TGTGCCAGCAGATTACAGGGGGCACGAGGCTACACCTTC. This gives the protein CASRLQGARGYTF.

The chain couples TRBV10-3 to TRBJ2-7, with D perhaps TRBD2 (6 bases). Germline V CDR1 and CDR2: ENHRY, SYGVKD. The CDR3 has 14 amino acids. V dropped 7 bases and J dropped 4 bases, with 17 bases sitting between them. The CDR3 here is CAITPSSRGYEQYF. The CDR3 DNA sequence: TGTGCCATCACCCCCTCGTCGCGGGGTTACGAGCAGTACTTC.

V gene TRBV7-2 combines with J gene TRBJ2-3; tentatively, D is TRBD1 (5 bases). The CDR3 length is 12 residues. CDR1 SGHTA and CDR2 FQGNSA come from the germline V gene. Trimming took off 5 bases at V and 3 bases at J, with 6 bases between the two ends. The CDR3 loop is CASSRQTDTQYF. The CDR3 nucleotides read TGTGCCAGCAGCAGACAGACAGATACGCAGTATTTT.

This clonotype occurred many times. The chain recombines TRBV12-3 or TRBV12-4 with TRBJ1-6; D is ambiguous. V lost 6 bases and J lost 5, with 5 bases in between. The CDR3 runs 12 residues. DNA of the CDR3: TGTGCCAGCAGAAGAGATAATTCACCCCTCCACTTT. Protein: CASRRDNSPLHF.

The CDR3, as DNA: TGTGCCAGCAGTGACAGGGGATGGGCAGATACGCAGTATTTT. Protein sequence: CASSDRGWADTQYF. The V and J genes are TRBV28 and TRBJ2-3; TRBD1 matches at 8 bases. Germline V gene lookup returns CDR1 MDHEN and CDR2 SYDVKM. The CDR3 runs 14 residues. Trimming took 5 bases from V and 4 from J; bases not matched to a gene: 5. The variable domain in full, completed from reference TRBV28 and TRBJ2-3, reads DVKVTQSSRYLVKRTGEKVFLECVQDMDHENMFWYRQDPGLGLRLIYFSYDVKMKEKGDIPEGYSVSREKKERFSLILESASTNQTSMYLCASSDRGWADTQYFGPGTRLTVL.

This clonotype has a count of ten or more. V usage is TRBV6-2 or TRBV6-3 and J usage is TRBJ1-1; D might be TRBD1 (6 bases). V lost 0 bases to trimming and J lost 1 base, with 9 bases between them. The germline V gene encodes CDR1 MNHEY and CDR2 SVGEGT. The CDR3 is 15 residues long. The CDR3 DNA reads as TGTGCCAGCAGTTACTCTTGGGACACGAACACTGAAGCTTTCTTT. Translated, it gives CASSYSWDTNTEAFF.

The gene calls are TRBV6-1 and TRBJ2-7, with 10 bases aligning to TRBD2. Germline-derived CDR1 and CDR2 are MNHNS and SASEGT. Trimming cost V 5 bases and J 0 bases; bases outside gene matches: 4. CDR3 length equals 15 residues. The CDR3 DNA sequence: TGTGCCAGCAGTCAAAGGACTAGCGGCTCCTACGAGCAGTACTTC. Translating it yields CASSQRTSGSYEQYF.

This clonotype was picked up one time. The chain has TRBV6-1 and TRBJ2-7; D is unresolved. CDR3 length: 12 amino acids. Germline V gene data show CDR1 as MNHNS and CDR2 as SASEGT. V was shortened by 7 bases and J by 3 bases, with 10 bases between the two germline ends. CDR3 DNA sequence: TGTGCCAGCATGCCTGAACACTACGAGCAGTACTTC. Its translation: CASMPEHYEQYF.